The rows below give T cell receptor beta chains drawn from one sample of a study of blood T cell repertoires in COVID-19. The method was immunoSEQ multiplex PCR; TCRdb's version includes in-frame clones alone and lacks a portion of them. The repertoire holds fewer than 80,000 clones, with 89% as singletons. Input material: peripheral blood. These receptors originate from a woman aged 50 to 65 with active COVID-19. CDR3s include the opening cysteine and the closing phenylalanine or tryptophan. D genes are given only for firm matches. Clone size is not always given. Where it is, it says once, few, many or a class for expanded clones.

v_call	clone_size	j_call	d_call	cdr3_nt	cdr3_aa
TRBV7-2	.	TRBJ2-1	TRBD2	TGTGCCAGCAGCTTAACTAGCGGCTCCCTCGCCGATGAGCAGTTCTTC	CASSLTSGSLADEQFF
TRBV21-1	.	TRBJ1-2	.	TGTGCCAGCAGCATCCCCCGCCGAGACACGTCCTATGGCTACACCTTC	CASSIPRRDTSYGYTF
TRBV4-1	.	TRBJ2-3	TRBD2	TGCGCCAGCAGCCGCCTACTAGCGGGAGACCCAGATACGCAGTATTTT	CASSRLLAGDPDTQYF
TRBV19	.	TRBJ2-1	.	TGTGCCAGTAGTGCAGTCTACAATGAGCAGTTCTTC	CASSAVYNEQFF
TRBV27	few	TRBJ2-2	TRBD2	TGTGCCAGCAGTTTATTGTCGACGGGAGGGTCGACCGGGGAGCTGTTTTTT	CASSLLSTGGSTGELFF
TRBV27	.	TRBJ2-5	.	TGTGCCAGCAGTTTAGAGGGCGGAAGGAGGGTCCAGTACTTC	CASSLEGGRRVQYF
TRBV27	.	TRBJ2-6	.	TGTGCCAGCAGCAAACAGGGTCCCTCTGGGGCCAACGTCCTGACTTTC	CASSKQGPSGANVLTF
TRBV5-1	.	TRBJ2-2	TRBD1	TGCGCCAGCAGCTCCGGGACAGGGTTCGGGGAGCTGTTTTTT	CASSSGTGFGELFF
TRBV6-2/TRBV6-3	few	TRBJ1-2	TRBD1	TGTGCCAGCAGTGATCGGACAGGGGGGTATGGCTACACCTTC	CASSDRTGGYGYTF
TRBV3-1/TRBV3-2	.	TRBJ1-5	TRBD1	TGTGCCAGCAGCCAAGTGACAGGGGAACAGCCCCAGCATTTT	CASSQVTGEQPQHF
TRBV27	.	TRBJ2-7	TRBD1	TGTGCCAGCAGTTTCGGGACAGGGGGCTTTTACGAGCAGTACTTC	CASSFGTGGFYEQYF
TRBV2	.	TRBJ2-7	TRBD2	TGTGCCAGCAGTGAAGTAGCACTAGCGGGAGCCGGCGAGCAGTACTTC	CASSEVALAGAGEQYF